The 21 T cell receptor beta chains listed next were all sequenced from one sample in a study of breast tumors, draining lymph nodes, adjacent tissues. TCRdb re-derived calls from the multiplex PCR reads in MiXCR, one entry per CDR3 protein. There are tens of thousands of distinct CDR3 sequences in the sample; under 25% occur only once, and approximately 8% lies in the top ten. Sequencing was carried out using breast tumor tissue. These receptors originate from a female donor with breast cancer. Some clones in this sample may be carry-over from other donors' samples.

V gene TRBV15 combines with J gene TRBJ2-5; TRBD2 matches 7 bases. Germline trimming cut 1 base from V and 5 bases from J; bases unmatched to any gene: 10. The CDR3 extends over 16 amino acids. Germline CDR1 is LNHNV and CDR2 is YYDKDF (reference sequence). The CDR3: CATSRASGSNIETQYF. The CDR3 coding sequence is TGTGCCACCAGCAGAGCTAGCGGCAGTAATATTGAGACCCAGTACTTC.

There are many counts of this clonotype. The chain joins TRBV9 to TRBJ2-5; either TRBD1 or TRBD2 may supply D (5 bases each). CDR1 is SGDLS, CDR2 YYNGEE, per germline. V was trimmed by 4 bases and J by 4 bases, leaving 17 bases between them. The CDR3 spans 15 residues. The CDR3: CASSPERGAGETQYF. CDR3 in DNA: TGTGCCAGCAGCCCGGAGAGAGGGGCCGGAGAGACCCAGTACTTC.

The chain combines TRBV6-1 with TRBJ1-5; 8 positions agree with TRBD1. Germline CDR1 MNHNS, CDR2 SASEGT. This CDR3 is 17 amino acids long. V was pared by 11 bases and J by 7 bases, with 22 bases of the junction left unmatched. The CDR3 loop is CAGGDRGNPSQGQPQHF. In DNA, the CDR3 is TGTGCCGGGGGAGACAGGGGCAACCCCTCTCAGGGACAGCCCCAGCATTTT.

Of note for this clonotype: A read error may be the cause here, since a much bigger clone is one base away. CDR3 protein: CASSPRDTAYNERFF. CDR3 sequence (DNA): TGTGCCAGCAGCCCCCGGGACACCGCCTACAATGAGCGGTTCTTC. This chain links TRBV11-1 with TRBJ2-1; a weak D match, TRBD1 (6 bases). This CDR3 has 15 amino acids. Germline loops: CDR1 SGHAT, CDR2 FQDESV (reference sequence).

The chain carries TRBV20-1 and TRBJ2-5; D possibly corresponds to TRBD1 (5 bases). Germline V gives CDR1 DFQATT, CDR2 SNEGSKA (reference sequence). The V end was cut by 0 bases, the J end by 2 bases, with 16 bases between. CDR3 length equals 16 residues. CDR3 protein: CSARDDIGAPQETQYF. The DNA of the CDR3 is TGCAGTGCTAGAGACGATATAGGGGCTCCTCAAGAGACCCAGTACTTC.

This clonotype was observed a handful of times. The chain employs TRBV2 and TRBJ2-3, with 7 bases lining up with TRBD2. V gave up 8 bases and J gave up 2 bases; unmatched junction bases: 4. CDR1 SNHLY and CDR2 FYNNEI come from the germline V gene. The CDR3 extends over 13 amino acids. CDR3: CASGEGDTDTQYF. CDR3 bases: TGTGCCAGCGGGGAGGGAGACACAGATACGCAGTATTTT. The complete variable domain, with remaining parts taken from reference TRBV2 and TRBJ2-3, reads EPEVTQTPSHQVTQMGQEVILRCVPISNHLYFYWYRQILGQKVEFLVSFYNNEISEKSEIFDDQFSVERPDGSNFTLKIRSTKLEDSAMYFCASGEGDTDTQYFGPGTRLTVL.

This clonotype was counted many times. The chain has TRBV19 and TRBJ1-4, with D unresolved. The CDR3 sequence is 15 residues long. In germline, CDR1 is LNHDA, CDR2 SQIVND (reference sequence). Trimming removed 1 base from V and 3 bases from J, with 9 bases in between. In nucleotides, the CDR3 is TGTGCCAGTAGTATAGTAGGCGCGGCTAATGAAAAACTGTTTTTT. This translates into CASSIVGAANEKLFF.

In its sample, this clonotype was seen a few times. Given a much more abundant clone one base away, this may be a read error. Written as DNA, the CDR3 is TGTGCCAGCACCCGAAGGGAGGCTGGAAACACCGTATATTTT. It encodes CASTRREAGNTVYF. V gene TRBV12-3 or TRBV12-4 combines with J gene TRBJ1-3; no reliable D call. The CDR3 contains 14 residues.

This clonotype showed up just once. A much larger clone lies a single base off, so this may be a read error. The chain has TRBV27 and TRBJ1-5, with a tentative D call TRBD1 (6 bases). Trimming stripped 1 base from V and 6 bases from J, with 13 bases between. Germline-derived CDR1 and CDR2 are MNHEY and SMNVEV (reference sequence). The CDR3 runs 15 residues. The CDR3: CASSLYPQGSQPQHF. The CDR3 DNA follows: TGTGCCAGCAGTTTATATCCACAGGGTAGTCAGCCCCAGCATTTT.

This chain uses TRBV9 with TRBJ2-3, with 8 bases fitting TRBD2. V lost 3 bases and J lost 2; bases outside the gene matches: 5. The CDR3 consists of 15 residues. Germline V gene sequence: CDR1 SGDLS, CDR2 YYNGEE. DNA of the CDR3: TGTGCCAGCAGCGCCCGGGGGGGGGACACAGATACGCAGTATTTT. Encoded protein: CASSARGGDTDTQYF.

The chain links TRBV5-1 to TRBJ1-1; possibly TRBD1 for D (6 bases). From germline, CDR1 is SGHRS and CDR2 YFSETQ. The V gene lost 4 bases and the J gene lost 6 bases, with 16 bases spanning the gap. This CDR3 has 14 residues. This chain's CDR3 is CASSRQVNGPEAFF. DNA for the CDR3: TGCGCCAGCAGCCGACAGGTAAATGGCCCTGAAGCTTTCTTT.

The table lists this clonotype with many counts. The chain recombines TRBV30 with TRBJ1-5, with a possible D match to TRBD1 (5 bases). This CDR3 is 13 amino acids long. CDR1 and CDR2 (germline): GTSNPN, SVGIG (reference sequence). Trimming stripped 1 base from V and 7 bases from J, with 11 bases between. The CDR3 sequence is CAWSGGFGQPQHF. The CDR3 DNA is TGTGCCTGGAGTGGGGGGTTCGGGCAGCCCCAGCATTTT.

In this sample, this clonotype turned up many times. The chain has TRBV5-1 and TRBJ2-1, with 7 nucleotides matching TRBD1. The trim removed 4 bases at V and 2 bases at J, leaving 9 bases unmatched. This CDR3 contains 16 residues. CDR1 is SGHRS and CDR2 is YFSETQ in the germline V gene. CDR3 bases: TGCGCCAGCAGCGCCACAGGGGTTGAGCCCTACAATGAGCAGTTCTTC. Translated, it gives CASSATGVEPYNEQFF.

This clonotype appeared many times. The gene calls are TRBV9 and TRBJ2-3; D remains ambiguous. Trimming left V 1 base short and J 8 bases short, with 17 bases between. This CDR3 has 15 amino acids. Germline V gene lookup returns CDR1 SGDLS and CDR2 YYNGEE. The CDR3 protein is CASSVSQNTPATQYF. DNA for the CDR3: TGTGCCAGCAGCGTAAGTCAAAACACGCCCGCTACGCAGTATTTT.

This clonotype was observed at least ten times. The chain uses TRBV6-5 and TRBJ1-2, with 8 bases that match TRBD1. Trimming removed 7 bases from V and 0 bases from J; junction bases left unmatched: 7. Germline-derived CDR1 and CDR2 are MNHEY and SVGAGI. This CDR3 is 15 amino acids long. CDR3 in DNA: TGTGCCAGCAAACAAGGACAGGGTACTAACTATGGCTACACCTTC. This encodes CASKQGQGTNYGYTF.

At least ten counts were recorded for this clonotype. The chain has TRBV29-1 and TRBJ2-7; TRBD1 agrees at 8 bases. The V segment lost 7 bases and the J segment 2 bases; nucleotides outside the gene matches: 7. There are 13 residues in the CDR3. Per the germline V gene, CDR1 is SQVTM and CDR2 is ANQGSEA. In nucleotides, the CDR3 is TGCAGCGACCAGGACAGGGACACCTACGAGCAGTACTTC. This sequence encodes CSDQDRDTYEQYF.

This clonotype has a count of ten or more. The CDR3 spells CASSSDSGNTIYF. In DNA, the CDR3 is TGCGCCAGCAGCTCGGACAGTGGAAACACCATATATTTT. The rearrangement joins TRBV5-1 to TRBJ1-3; D perhaps matches TRBD1 (6 bases). V lost 3 bases and J lost 3, with 7 bases in between. Germline CDR1 is SGHRS and CDR2 is YFSETQ. The CDR3 is 13 residues long.

On this clonotype itself: This clone may be a read error of a much larger clone one base away. The rearrangement joins TRBV6-1 to TRBJ2-2; TRBD1 aligns across 10 bases. Germline V gives CDR1 MNHNS, CDR2 SASEGT. This CDR3 is built from 13 residues. The V and J ends lost 8 bases and 7 bases, in that order; junction bases with no gene match: 4. The CDR3 sequence: CASPGQGSGELFF. The CDR3 nucleotides read TGTGCCAGCCCGGGACAGGGGAGCGGGGAGCTGTTTTTT.

Notes on this clonotype: The junction differs from germline at one of its ends, possibly a read error. J is TRBJ2-7 and V is TRBV5-4; the D gene is possibly TRBD2 (6 bases). CDR1 is SGHNT and CDR2 is YYREEE in the germline V gene (reference sequence). The CDR3 sequence is 13 residues long. The CDR3 region is CAGSSTWGDEQYF. CDR3 in DNA: TGTGCCGGCAGCTCCACCTGGGGGGACGAGCAGTACTTC.

For this clonotype: A read error may explain this, as a much larger clone is one base away. This chain links TRBV6-5 with TRBJ2-2; D possibly corresponds to TRBD2 (6 bases). This CDR3 contains 17 residues. The germline CDR1 and CDR2 sequences are MNHEY and SVGAGI. The CDR3 region is CASSPGRQSFGTGGLFF. The CDR3 DNA follows: TGTGCCAGCAGTCCCGGAAGACAGTCTTTCGGCACCGGGGGGCTGTTTTTT.

This rearrangement joins TRBV27 to TRBJ1-6; 10 positions match TRBD1. The CDR3 is 15 residues long. Germline-derived CDR1 and CDR2 are MNHEY and SMNVEV (reference sequence). Trimming cost V 2 bases and J 10 bases; bases outside gene matches: 5. The CDR3 protein is CASSLGTGAWSPLHF. CDR3 in DNA: TGTGCCAGCAGTTTAGGGACAGGGGCTTGGTCACCCCTCCACTTT.